This T cell receptor (beta chain) was captured in a study of T cell responses to AZD1222 COVID-19 vaccine. Points from the study as a whole: Clonal diversity may have been underestimated, and the donors were mostly white British, with more females than males. An increase in Spike-specific TCR breadth and depth was observed after two AZD1222 doses. Baseline serology detected seropositivity in only six or seven AZD1222 recipients.

Trimming cost V 10 bases and J 5 bases; bases outside gene matches: 12. This CDR3 is built from 14 residues. Germline V lookup: CDR1 MNHNY, CDR2 SVGAGI (reference sequence). On this clone itself: Its antigen remains unidentified.

Clones were sequenced by immunoSEQ multiplex PCR, and TCRdb holds only the in-frame ones, with some missing. The table records tens of thousands of clones, 85% to 90% of them present only once. The chain recombines TRBV6-6 with TRBJ1-2; 8 bases agree with TRBD1. This TCR was sampled from an adult in good health. Sequencing was performed on peripheral blood, taken on day 0 of MenACWY control vaccination. The CDR3 region has the DNA TGTGCCACCCCGACGGCAGGGGGCGGTTATGGCTACACCTTC. It yields the protein CATPTAGGGYGYTF.